This T cell receptor beta chain was recorded in a study of OX40 agonist ivuxolimab in advanced cancers. Comment on this clone: Its antigen remains unidentified.

The CDR3 runs to 15 residues. Germline assignment: CDR1 MNHEY and CDR2 SVGAGI. The junction had 7 bases not matched to a gene; V was cut back by 3 bases and J by 5 bases. TCRdb's table, derived via immunoSEQ multiplex PCR, lists solely in-frame clones and lacks some. The sample yields 50,000 to 65,000 clones, roughly 89% seen once. Findings and limits, study-wide: CD8+ T cells averaged more expanded clones than CD4+.

The specimen was CD4+ or CD8+ T cells sorted from blood, collected in a trial of the OX40 agonist ivuxolimab. The receptor was derived from an adult with an advanced solid tumor such as melanoma, head and neck, liver or kidney cancer. The chain is built from TRBV6-5 and TRBJ1-2; 9 bases fit TRBD1. CDR3 nucleotides: TGTGCCAGCAGTTATTCTGGGACAGGGAGTTATGGCTACACCTTC. It yields the protein CASSYSGTGSYGYTF.